Listed below are T cell receptor beta chains from one sample, sequenced in a study of cytomegalovirus exposure and HLA in healthy donors. The protocol was immunoSEQ multiplex PCR, while the TCRdb copy is restricted to in-frame clones and leaves out a portion. The table lists 55,000 to 75,000 clones, around 92% of them singletons. The sequenced material came from PBMCs. Receptor source: a man between 18 and 29 years old in good health and CMV-seropositive. Each CDR3 is given with its conserved first and last residue. Only some rows state a clone size, as once, few, many or a class for expanded clones.

abundance: -
v_gene: TRBV30
j_gene: TRBJ2-1
CDR3aa: CAWSRREQFF

abundance: -
v_gene: TRBV10-3
j_gene: TRBJ2-3
CDR3aa: CAISGQGTDTQYF

abundance: -
v_gene: TRBV18
j_gene: TRBJ1-1
CDR3aa: CASSPDRATEAFF

abundance: -
v_gene: TRBV7-9
j_gene: TRBJ1-4
CDR3aa: CASSRRTGQGSGEKLFF

abundance: -
v_gene: TRBV9
j_gene: TRBJ2-7
CDR3aa: CASSPSSTSGAYEQYF

abundance: -
v_gene: TRBV18
j_gene: TRBJ1-1
CDR3aa: CASSPALGQTGTEAFF

abundance: -
v_gene: TRBV5-1
j_gene: TRBJ2-5
CDR3aa: CASSSQGAGETQYF

abundance: -
v_gene: TRBV28
j_gene: TRBJ1-5
CDR3aa: CASNDPGQGNQPQHF

abundance: -
v_gene: TRBV10-3
j_gene: TRBJ2-3
CDR3aa: CAISESRSTDTQYF

abundance: -
v_gene: TRBV27
j_gene: TRBJ2-1
CDR3aa: CASSSLAGGPSGEQFF

abundance: -
v_gene: TRBV27
j_gene: TRBJ1-1
CDR3aa: CASSHGATEAFF

abundance: -
v_gene: TRBV30
j_gene: TRBJ1-1
CDR3aa: CAWSVYRGLAVKNTEAFF

abundance: once
v_gene: TRBV25-1
j_gene: TRBJ2-1
CDR3aa: CASSEWGLAGRNEQFF

abundance: -
v_gene: TRBV19
j_gene: TRBJ2-1
CDR3aa: CATVDVAGRAIIRNEQFF

abundance: -
v_gene: TRBV27
j_gene: TRBJ2-7
CDR3aa: CASSLRGGPSYEQYF

abundance: -
v_gene: TRBV29-1
j_gene: TRBJ1-3
CDR3aa: CSVGGDFLSGNTIYF

abundance: -
v_gene: TRBV10-3
j_gene: TRBJ2-1
CDR3aa: CATAGFTGDEQFF

abundance: -
v_gene: TRBV5-4
j_gene: TRBJ2-2
CDR3aa: CASSSIRDRGLTGELFF